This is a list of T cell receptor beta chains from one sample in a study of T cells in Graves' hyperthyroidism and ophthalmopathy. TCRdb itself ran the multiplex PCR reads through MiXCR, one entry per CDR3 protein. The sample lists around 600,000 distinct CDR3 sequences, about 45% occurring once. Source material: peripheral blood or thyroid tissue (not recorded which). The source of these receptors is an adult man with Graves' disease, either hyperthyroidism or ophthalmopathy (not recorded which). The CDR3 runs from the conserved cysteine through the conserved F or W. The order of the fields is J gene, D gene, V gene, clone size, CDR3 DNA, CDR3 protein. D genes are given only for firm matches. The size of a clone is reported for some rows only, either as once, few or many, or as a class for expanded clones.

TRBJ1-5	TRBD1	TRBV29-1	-	TGCAGCGGCGAAACTGGACAGGGGGCAGACCAGCATTTT	CSGETGQGADQHF
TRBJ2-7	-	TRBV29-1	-	TGCAGCGTTGAAGATCGCCGGGCCACCTACGAGCAGTACTTC	CSVEDRRATYEQYF
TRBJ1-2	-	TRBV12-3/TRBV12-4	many	TGTGCCAGCAGTTTGTCCCGGAACACCTATGGCTACACCTTC	CASSLSRNTYGYTF
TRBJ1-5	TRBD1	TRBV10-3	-	TGTGCCATCAGTGGAGGACAGGGGGTCAATCAGCCCCAGCATTTT	CAISGGQGVNQPQHF
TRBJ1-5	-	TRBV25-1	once	TGCGCCAGCAGTGAACTGGGGAGGGAAAAGCCCCAGCATTTT	CASSELGREKPQHF
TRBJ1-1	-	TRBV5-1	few	TGCGCCAGCAGCTTGGACACGGGGGGCGGTGAAGCTTTCTTT	CASSLDTGGGEAFF
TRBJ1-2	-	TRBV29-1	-	TGCAGCTTGGACCATAACTATGGCTACACCTTC	CSLDHNYGYTF
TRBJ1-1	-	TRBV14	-	TGTGCCAGCAGCCAAGATCCCCGCCAGGGCGGCGGAGTTGAAGCTTTCTTT	CASSQDPRQGGGVEAFF
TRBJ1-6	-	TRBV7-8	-	TGTGCCAGCAGCTGCCCCCCTAGCAATTCACCCCTCCACTTC	CASSCPPSNSPLHF
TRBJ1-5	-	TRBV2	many	TGTGCCAGCAGTGGTGGGAGCAATCAGCCCCAGCATTTT	CASSGGSNQPQHF
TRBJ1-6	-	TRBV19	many	TGTGCCAGTAAAAATCAGCGGGGTTCACCCCTCCACTTT	CASKNQRGSPLHF
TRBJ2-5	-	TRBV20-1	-	TGCAGTGCTAGATCTTGGGGGCTCCATGAGACCCAGTACTTC	CSARSWGLHETQYF
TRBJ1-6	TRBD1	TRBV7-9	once	TGTGCCAGCAGCTTGGTACCAGGGGGCGCGGATTCACCCCTCCACTTT	CASSLVPGGADSPLHF
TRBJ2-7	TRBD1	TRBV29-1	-	TGCAGCGTTGGAGGACAGGGGGCGACCTACGAGCAGTACTTC	CSVGGQGATYEQYF
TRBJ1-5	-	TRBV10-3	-	TGTGCCATCAGTGAGTTCGTGCAGGAACAGCCCCAGCATTTT	CAISEFVQEQPQHF
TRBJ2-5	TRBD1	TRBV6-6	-	TGTGCCAGCAGTTACAAACGGACAGGGCAAGAGACCCAGTACTTC	CASSYKRTGQETQYF
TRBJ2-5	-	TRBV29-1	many	TGCAGCGTTGAAGAACTGGTCGATACGGGGGTAAAAGAGACCCAGTACTTC	CSVEELVDTGVKETQYF
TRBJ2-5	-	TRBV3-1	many	TGTGCCAGCAGCCAAGCCCAGGGAGGGACCCAGTACTTC	CASSQAQGGTQYF
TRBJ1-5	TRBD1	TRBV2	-	TGTGCCAGCGACCCGGGACAGGGGATCCAGCCCCAGCATTTT	CASDPGQGIQPQHF
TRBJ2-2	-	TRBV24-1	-	TGTGCCACCAGTGATTTGCCTATCGGAGGGCCGAACACCGGGGAGCTGTTTTTT	CATSDLPIGGPNTGELFF
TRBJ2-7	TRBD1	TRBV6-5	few	TGTGCCAGCAGTTTCACAGGGGTTGACTACGAGCAGTACTTC	CASSFTGVDYEQYF
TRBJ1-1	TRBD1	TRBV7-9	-	TGTGCCAGCAGTCCCCGGACAGGGTTGAGGACTGAAGCTTTCTTT	CASSPRTGLRTEAFF